This T cell receptor beta chain came from a study of beta chain features in type 1 diabetes listed by TCRdb under 2018. Notes on the research overall: Mean age, gender distribution, total cell number and subset yield did not differ between patients and healthy donors. Whereas all 30 or so donors provided naive and central memory subsets, regulatory and stem cell-like memory subsets were isolated from just 8 patients and roughly 8 healthy donors. The study compared TCRB repertoires of sorted circulating CD4+ T cell subsets between recently diagnosed type 1 diabetes patients and matched healthy donors. Across all samples, around 99 million sorted cells were examined, and cell number per subset correlated strongly with RNA yield.

From each donor, a single peripheral blood sample of approximately 0.11 L on average was drawn into heparinised tubes. A BD FACSAria II was used to sort naive, central memory, regulatory and stem cell-like memory CD4+ T cells with a panel that included CD45RO, CCR7, CD25, CD127, CD95 and CD27. Every sorted population had a purity above 98%. PBMCs were separated immediately by Lymphoprep density gradient centrifugation and were stained directly, without being cultured. So that batch effects would be minimized, each experiment stained and sorted samples in pairs, pairing one healthy donor with one patient. Taken from the germline V gene (reference sequence), the CDR1 and CDR2 loops are GTSNPN and SVGIG. V was cut back by 2 bases and J by 0 bases, leaving a gap of 4 bases between them. There are 12 amino acids in the CDR3, from cysteine to phenylalanine inclusive. Only the CDR3 DNA is retained, 36 bases long and in frame from the first base.

Overall study outcomes, separate from this receptor: A moderate but significant shortening of TCRB CDR3 length was observed in type 1 diabetes patients in all four CD4+ subsets. HLA sub-analyses involved small numbers of individuals, so any influence of HLA type on TCRB rearrangement remained unresolved. PCR might favor shorter templates, but patient and control samples were amplified and corrected together, so any skew would affect both groups equally. Sequencing cDNA rather than genomic DNA could over-represent highly expressing activated cells, although activation and CD3 levels did not differ between groups. Naive, central memory and regulatory TCRB repertoires appeared more similar among patients than among healthy donors. At VDJ recombination sites, patients with type 1 diabetes made fewer insertions and deleted more nucleotides, a pattern implying thymic rearrangement abnormalities.

In the case of this clone: This receptor's antigen is unknown. Base qualities are not at hand, and no much larger clone is one base apart. Other DNA sequences within the sample encode an identical CDR3.

The entire amount of isolated RNA was reverse transcribed using the High Capacity cDNA Reverse Transcription Kit, so the sequenced TCRB transcripts were expressed ones. Deep immunoSEQ sequencing was applied to naive, central memory and regulatory T cell samples, giving an average of about 3.4 million total reads per sample. Sorted cells were lysed in RLT buffer, and RNA was extracted using DNase-treated RNeasy Micro or Mini kits according to cell number. Each cell subset was processed on its own to prevent cross-contamination, while patient and healthy donor samples were processed together. TCRB sequences were amplified from cDNA with the immunoSEQ multiplex PCR, producing 87-bp fragments spanning the CDR3 region. Sequencing of the amplicons was performed on the Illumina HiSeq platform. Turning to the authors' computational methods: PCR bias was computationally corrected using synthetic template baselines, reads within Hamming distance 2 were collapsed, and singletons that could not be merged were discarded. By aligning reads against IMGT, V, D and J genes, CDR3 length, and insertions or deletions at six rearrangement sites were assigned. Within each subset, clonotype counts were normalized to the number of sorted cells before true diversity and Gini coefficients were calculated with the tcR R package. The overlap coefficient, calculated on TCRB nucleotide sequences, was used to quantify repertoire sharing. Out-of-frame TCRB sequences from naive cells were analyzed as a proxy for the pre-selection repertoire. TCRdb retrieved this table from immuneACCESS and kept in-frame rearrangements only. Not all clones are present; in checked studies, unresolved V genes account for under half, and no reason is known for the remainder. The DNA gave D and trimming, while V, J and clone size come from that table. This sample holds around 500,000 clones; about 29% were observed only once. The top ten constitute roughly 0.06% of the sample.

Sequenced sample: naive CD4+ T cells from blood. The cell subset or site tag for this specimen amounts to: true naive CD4+ T cells. The sequence joins TRBV30 to TRBJ1-1; the D gene is unclear. The sequence was obtained from a man between 18 and 35 years old in good health. Here is the DNA: TGTGCCTGGAGTCGACTGAACACTGAAGCTTTCTTT. This is translated as CAWSRLNTEAFF.